This TCR beta chain came from a study of regulatory and conventional T cells in RAG deficiency. Broader study findings: Shorter CDR3s in all patient subsets; >80% Treg-Tconv overlap in Omenn. Shannon entropy fell and Simpson indices rose in RAG-deficient patients.

Concerning this clone itself: Its specificity is unknown.

Genomic DNA came from blood conventional CD4+ T cells gated CD25-low CD127-high. Repertoires were generated with immunoSEQ multiplex PCR, while TCRdb's copy carries only in-frame clones and drops some. The table records about 30,000 clones, roughly 96% of them present only once. Trimming removed 3 bases from V and 5 bases from J; junction bases left unmatched: 6. CDR3 length equals 14 residues. Looked up from germline, CDR1 is MGHDK and CDR2 is SYGVNS. The sample also formed part of further work on regulatory T cells. That work contributes: Primers: 52 TRBV forward and 13 TRBJ reverse.

The sample was CD25- CD4+ T cells sorted from blood. The gene calls are TRBV25-1 and TRBJ1-2; TRBD1 agrees at 7 bases. This clonotype was sampled from a human donor in good health. This CDR3 is CASSDWTGLYGYTF. In nucleotides, the CDR3 is TGTGCCAGCAGTGATTGGACAGGACTTTATGGCTACACCTTC.